This entry concerns a single T cell receptor beta chain. Produced via immunoSEQ multiplex PCR; TCRdb's table is partial and in-frame only. In the table there are around 57,000 clones, 86% of which are singletons. The germline CDR1 and CDR2 sequences are LNHDA and SQIVND (reference sequence). The CDR3 totals 15 residues. The V and J ends lost 5 bases and 7 bases respectively, with 18 bases between them. The data were taken from a study of OX40 agonist ivuxolimab in advanced cancers. Background on the study: People in dose escalation had one of these cancers: hepatocellular carcinoma, melanoma, renal cell or head and neck cancer.

The chain links TRBV19 to TRBJ2-1, with a weak D call TRBD2 (7 bases). This TCR came from an adult with an advanced solid tumor such as melanoma, head and neck, liver or kidney cancer. The source was CD4+ or CD8+ T cells sorted from blood, collected in a trial of the OX40 agonist ivuxolimab. DNA of the CDR3: TGTGCCAGTAGTCCGCCGGGGGGAACAGGGAATGAGCAGTTCTTC. It translates to CASSPPGGTGNEQFF.